The TCR beta chain described here comes from a study of a mutant IDH1 vaccine in newly diagnosed glioma. Turning to the study itself: Commencement of vaccination occurred 4-6 weeks following radiotherapy alone, or concurrently with temozolomide cycles. Of treated patients, 62.5% were men and 37.5% women, averaging around 40 years. V12 corresponded to week 35 and V13 to week 47.

Assay: immunoSEQ multiplex PCR; the TCRdb copy retains only in-frame clones and omits some. The sample holds 50,000 to 65,000 clones; around 86% are singletons and the top ten take about 3.2%. In the case of this clone: What it binds is not known.

Germline CDR1 is SGHNT and CDR2 is YYREEE (reference sequence). The CDR3 loop spans 15 amino acids. The V segment lost 2 bases and the J segment 5 bases; nucleotides outside the gene matches: 7. The time point was: week 47, end of study. Alongside topical imiquimod, each dose of vaccine comprised 300 ug of mutant IDH1 20-mer peptide. This sequence joins TRBV5-4 and TRBJ1-2; 9 nucleotides match TRBD1. This material consisted of PBMCs, taken from a glioma patient whose treatment included an IDH1 peptide vaccine. This TCR was recovered from a woman aged 45-59 years with glioma. The CDR3, as DNA: TGTGCCAGCAGCTTCGGGCGGGACAGGGCTTATGGCTACACCTTC. Its translation is CASSFGRDRAYGYTF.